Below, 23 T cell receptor beta chains from the same sample are listed, as sequenced in a study of T cell repertoires in cytomegalovirus infection. From the reads, TCRdb called clonotypes with MiXCR, one entry per CDR3 protein. Seen here are over 150,000 distinct CDR3 sequences, roughly an eighth observed once, and the top ten hold 25% to 30%. The sequenced material came from PBMCs. These receptors all stem from a human donor in good health (CMV status not recorded). Some clones in this sample may be carry-over from other donors' samples.

Note on this clonotype: No conserved phenylalanine or tryptophan ends this CDR3, so it is likely a read error. The CDR3 region is CASSAGMNTEAFL. CDR3 DNA sequence: TGTGCCAGCAGTGCAGGGATGAACACTGAAGCTTTCCTT. The genes are TRBV6-4 and TRBJ1-1, with D perhaps matching TRBD1 (5 bases). CDR1 MRHNA and CDR2 SNTAGT come from the germline V gene. Trimming removed 4 bases from V and 0 bases from J, with 6 bases in between. The CDR3 is 13 amino acids.

This clonotype was recorded many times. This sequence joins TRBV11-2 and TRBJ2-7; 8 positions match TRBD2. The CDR3 consists of 17 residues. Trimming cost V 5 bases and J 0 bases; bases outside gene matches: 12. Germline lookup yields CDR1 SGHAT and CDR2 FQNNGV. The CDR3 sequence: CASSHPGGGRFSYEQYF. The CDR3 DNA reads TGTGCCAGCAGCCACCCGGGGGGGGGCCGATTCTCCTACGAGCAGTACTTC. Variable domain in full (rest from reference TRBV11-2 and TRBJ2-7): EAGVAQSPRYKIIEKRQSVAFWCNPISGHATLYWYQQILGQGPKLLIQFQNNGVVDDSQLPKDRFSAERLKGVDSTLKIQPAKLEDSAVYLCASSHPGGGRFSYEQYFGPGTRLTVT.

The V call is TRBV6-2 or TRBV6-3, the J call TRBJ2-1; TRBD2 matches 9 bases. Per the germline V gene, CDR1 is MNHEY and CDR2 is SVGEGT. V lost 6 bases, J lost 10 bases, and 13 bases stayed unmatched. The CDR3 totals 15 residues. The CDR3 DNA is TGTGCCAGCAGCCCCGACGGCGGGGGGGCCAGGGAGCAGTTCTTC. The encoded protein is CASSPDGGGAREQFF.

This chain connects TRBV29-1 to TRBJ2-1; 10 bases match TRBD1. The germline V gene has CDR1 SQVTM and CDR2 ANQGSEA. The CDR3 has 13 residues. After removal of 6 bases from V and 5 bases from J, the junction contained 4 bases not matched to a gene. The chain's CDR3 is CSVTGGPHNEQFF. CDR3 in DNA: TGCAGCGTGACAGGGGGCCCACACAATGAGCAGTTCTTC.

This clonotype was recorded many times. The chain employs TRBV6-1 and TRBJ1-1, with 9 bases matching TRBD1. Germline CDR1 reads MNHNS; CDR2 reads SASEGT. This CDR3 has 19 residues. V lost 5 bases, J lost 0 bases, and 16 bases stayed unmatched. The CDR3 loop is CASSPLGSSGQGMNTEAFF. Here the CDR3 DNA reads TGTGCCAGCAGTCCTCTCGGCTCGTCGGGACAGGGTATGAACACTGAAGCTTTCTTT.

This clonotype was counted ten times or more. The chain employs TRBV4-1 and TRBJ2-5, with 7 nucleotides matching TRBD2. There are 15 residues in the CDR3. Per the germline V gene, CDR1 is MGHRA and CDR2 is YSYEKL. The ends lost 0 bases at V and 7 bases at J; junction bases unmatched: 8. CDR3 loop: CASSQDGGGGGTQYF. CDR3 DNA sequence: TGCGCCAGCAGCCAAGACGGCGGGGGAGGTGGGACCCAGTACTTC.

This clonotype was counted a few times. CDR3 protein: CASTSLRGPSYNEQFF. The CDR3 region has the DNA TGTGCCAGCACCAGTTTGCGGGGACCTTCCTACAATGAGCAGTTCTTC. This chain links TRBV28 with TRBJ2-1, with D possibly being TRBD2 (6 bases). The CDR3 runs 16 residues. CDR1 and CDR2 from the germline V gene are MDHEN and SYDVKM. V was cut by 7 bases and J by 1 base, with 17 bases left in between.

The V and J genes are TRBV12-3 or TRBV12-4 and TRBJ2-1; D perhaps matches TRBD1 (5 bases). V was shortened by 3 bases and J by 8 bases, with 11 bases between the two germline ends. CDR3 length: 13 amino acids. The CDR3 sequence: CASSLGPVDEQFF. The CDR3 DNA follows: TGTGCCAGCAGTTTGGGGCCCGTCGATGAGCAGTTCTTC.

This clonotype was observed a few times. CDR3 sequence reads: CASISVSGNEQFF. The CDR3, as DNA: TGTGCCAGCATTTCCGTTTCCGGCAATGAGCAGTTCTTC. The V call is TRBV25-1, the J call TRBJ2-1, with unresolved D. The germline CDR1 and CDR2 sequences are MGHDK and SYGVNS. This CDR3 has 13 residues. Trimming stripped 7 bases from V and 6 bases from J, with 13 bases between.

This clonotype has only a few counts. The chain recombines TRBV7-9 with TRBJ1-1, with D tentatively TRBD1 (5 bases). Trimming took 6 bases from V and 1 from J, leaving 21 bases between them. The CDR3 totals 17 residues. Germline CDR1 and CDR2: SEHNR and FQNEAQ (reference sequence). The CDR3 DNA is TGTGCCAGCAGTCCCCTCCGGGGGGTTAATGGGAACACTGAAGCTTTCTTT. As protein: CASSPLRGVNGNTEAFF.

The V call is TRBV29-1, the J call TRBJ1-4; 9 bases are shared with TRBD1. The germline gives CDR1 SQVTM, CDR2 ANQGSEA. V lost 6 bases, J lost 7 bases, and 3 bases stayed unmatched. The length of the CDR3 is 12 residues. The CDR3 loop is CSVLTGGEKLFF. Written as DNA, the CDR3 is TGCAGCGTACTGACAGGGGGTGAAAAACTGTTTTTT.

This clonotype was seen ten or more times. The rearrangement joins TRBV7-8 to TRBJ2-7; D may be TRBD2 (6 bases). This CDR3 region has 16 residues. V shed 7 bases and J shed 0 bases, with 19 bases lying between them. Looked up from germline, CDR1 is SGHVS and CDR2 is FQNEAQ. Here the CDR3 DNA reads TGTGCCAGCACCCTTGATAGCGGCGGATCCTCCTACGAGCAGTACTTC. Translation: CASTLDSGGSSYEQYF.

This clonotype has ten or more counts. V is TRBV6-2 or TRBV6-3 and J is TRBJ2-7; 13 nucleotides line up with TRBD2. V gave up 6 bases and J gave up 2 bases; unmatched junction bases: 4. The CDR3 contains 15 residues. From germline, CDR1 is MNHEY and CDR2 SVGEGT. The CDR3 nucleotides are TGTGCCAGCAGAAAACTAGCGGGAGGGCCCTACGAGCAGTACTTC. This codes for CASRKLAGGPYEQYF.

The table lists this clonotype with many counts. The V call is TRBV7-2, the J call TRBJ1-6; D is perhaps TRBD1 (6 bases). Trimming cost V 2 bases and J 7 bases, with 12 bases left between them. CDR1 and CDR2 (germline): SGHTA, FQGNSA. The CDR3 covers 15 residues. In nucleotides, the CDR3 is TGTGCCAGCAGCTTATCGGACAGCCCAAATTCACCCCTCCACTTT. This sequence encodes CASSLSDSPNSPLHF.

This clonotype was seen repeatedly, ten times or more. This chain joins TRBV4-3 and TRBJ2-1, with 10 bases that match TRBD2. V gave up 1 base and J gave up 0 bases; unmatched junction bases: 0. Per the germline V gene, CDR1 is LGHNA and CDR2 is YSLEER. This CDR3 is 16 amino acids long. The CDR3 coding sequence is TGCGCCAGCAGCCAAGGACTAGCGGGCTCCTACAATGAGCAGTTCTTC. Translation gives CASSQGLAGSYNEQFF.

This clonotype was detected only a few times. The chain uses TRBV29-1 and TRBJ2-1; TRBD2 is a possible D gene (6 bases). CDR3 length: 14 residues. The V end was cut by 3 bases, the J end by 10 bases, with 19 bases between. Germline V CDR1 and CDR2: SQVTM, ANQGSEA. CDR3 residues: CSVDKAGSLGEQFF. CDR3 nucleotide sequence: TGCAGCGTTGATAAGGCGGGATCCCTCGGCGAGCAGTTCTTC.

This clonotype was observed a few times. The V call is TRBV20-1, the J call TRBJ2-1; TRBD2 matches 7 bases. The germline V gene has CDR1 DFQATT and CDR2 SNEGSKA (reference sequence). V lost 0 bases to trimming and J lost 1 base; unmatched junction nucleotides: 9. The CDR3 contains 17 residues. CDR3 sequence reads: CSAREEGSGISYNEQFF. In nucleotides, the CDR3 is TGCAGTGCTAGAGAGGAAGGGAGCGGGATTTCCTACAATGAGCAGTTCTTC.

This clonotype was observed many times. CDR3 amino acids: CASSFMVRTGGSGQYF. As DNA, the CDR3 is TGTGCCAGCAGCTTCATGGTTCGGACAGGGGGTTCAGGGCAGTACTTC. This chain joins TRBV7-2 and TRBJ2-7; 10 nucleotides match TRBD1. CDR3 length equals 16 residues. Germline V gene data show CDR1 as SGHTA and CDR2 as FQGNSA. V lost 3 bases and J lost 9; bases outside the gene matches: 14.

V is TRBV4-1 and J is TRBJ1-2, with D uncertain. Trimming stripped 4 bases from V and 0 bases from J, with 12 bases between. Looked up from germline, CDR1 is MGHRA and CDR2 is YSYEKL. The CDR3 spans 15 residues. The CDR3 DNA follows: TGCGCCAGCAGCCCCGCTTGGTCGTCTAACTATGGCTACACCTTC. Protein product: CASSPAWSSNYGYTF.

Ten or more counts support this clonotype. This sequence joins TRBV12-3 or TRBV12-4 and TRBJ1-1; tentatively, D is TRBD1 (6 bases). V was pared by 4 bases and J by 1 base, with 10 bases between. The CDR3 is made up of 14 amino acids. The DNA of the CDR3 is TGTGCCAGCAGTTCCACAGGGCGGAACACTGAAGCTTTCTTT. Its protein product is CASSSTGRNTEAFF.

This clonotype has at least ten counts. The gene calls are TRBV6-1 and TRBJ1-2; tentative D call: TRBD1 (5 bases). This CDR3 spans 17 amino acids. Per the germline V gene, CDR1 is MNHNS and CDR2 is SASEGT. V was pared by 1 base and J by 4 bases, with 19 bases between. For the CDR3, the DNA is TGTGCCAGCAGTGAAGATCCAGGGCGGACCATCATCTATGGCTACACCTTC. This sequence encodes CASSEDPGRTIIYGYTF.

The gene calls are TRBV20-1 and TRBJ1-2, with TRBD1 as a possible D gene (6 bases). The CDR3 covers 15 residues. The V gene lost 1 base and the J gene lost 4 bases, with 16 bases spanning the gap. In germline, CDR1 is DFQATT, CDR2 SNEGSKA (reference sequence). The CDR3 DNA reads TGCAGTGCTAGAGGTCGGACAGAAACTCTCTATGGCTACACCTTC. Encoded protein: CSARGRTETLYGYTF.

This clonotype was counted many times. This chain connects TRBV7-9 to TRBJ1-5; tentatively, D is TRBD1 (5 bases). Germline assignment: CDR1 SEHNR and CDR2 FQNEAQ (reference sequence). The V end was cut by 5 bases, the J end by 3 bases, with 14 bases between. The CDR3 has 15 amino acids. Written as DNA, the CDR3 is TGTGCCAGCAGCGACGAGGGGTCCCCCAATCAGCCCCAGCATTTT. Amino acid sequence: CASSDEGSPNQPQHF.